A selection of T cell receptor beta chains follows, all from one sample in a study of blood T cells in healthy people across ages. TCRdb independently ran MiXCR on the 5' RACE reads; one entry per CDR3 protein. The repertoire holds about 680,000 distinct CDR3 sequences, roughly 49% seen once, with around 32% in the top ten. The sequencing input was blood. The source is a woman aged 60-75 years in good health. Both conserved end residues are part of each CDR3. A D gene is named only where the DNA matches it firmly. Clone size, where shown, is once, few, many, or a class for clones that have expanded.

j_call | d_call | v_call | clone_size | cdr3_nt | cdr3_aa
TRBJ2-7 | TRBD1 | TRBV9 | NA | TGTGCCAGCAGCGTAGCGGGGACAGTCAGCTACGAGCAGTACTTC | CASSVAGTVSYEQYF
TRBJ2-3 | TRBD2 | TRBV7-2 | few | TGTGCCAGCAGCTCCAGAGAAGGGGTCGCGGGAGCCCAGTATTTT | CASSSREGVAGAQYF
TRBJ2-7 | TRBD1 | TRBV15 | once | TGTGCCACCAGCAGTACCGGGACAGGGATGTCCTACGAGCAGTACTTC | CATSSTGTGMSYEQYF
TRBJ1-2 | TRBD1 | TRBV10-3 | NA | TGTGCCATCAGGATGGACAGGGAAAACTATGGCTACACCTTC | CAIRMDRENYGYTF
TRBJ2-7 | NA | TRBV6-6 | few | TGTGCCAGCGTCGGCAGGGTCTCCTACGAGCAGTACTTC | CASVGRVSYEQYF
TRBJ1-2 | NA | TRBV7-2 | NA | TGTGCCAGCAGATATACAGCCTACTATGGCTACACCTTC | CASRYTAYYGYTF
TRBJ2-1 | TRBD2 | TRBV10-3 | NA | TGTGCCATCAGCACCCTTTCCGGGACTATAGCCTACAATGAGCAGTTCTTC | CAISTLSGTIAYNEQFF
TRBJ1-1 | TRBD1 | TRBV27 | few | TGTGCCAGCAGTTCCCTACAGGGGCGATGGGGCACTGAAGCTTTCTTT | CASSSLQGRWGTEAFF
TRBJ2-3 | NA | TRBV7-2 | NA | TGTGCCAACAGCTTTTTGGATACGCAGTATTTT | CANSFLDTQYF
TRBJ2-7 | TRBD2 | TRBV27 | NA | TGTGCCAGCAGTTTATCTTTAGGAGCGGGATCCTACGAGCAGTACTTC | CASSLSLGAGSYEQYF
TRBJ1-4 | TRBD1 | TRBV6-2/TRBV6-3 | few | TGTGCCAGCAGATCGGGACAGGGGGCCCGTAATGAAAAACTGTTTTTT | CASRSGQGARNEKLFF
TRBJ2-3 | TRBD1 | TRBV7-6 | NA | TGTGCCAGCAGCGGCCCAGGGGGCGCGATAAAAGATACGCAGTATTTT | CASSGPGGAIKDTQYF
TRBJ2-3 | TRBD1 | TRBV7-2 | NA | TGTGCCAGCAGCTTCCCTGTGACAGGGGTATCCGGAGATACGCAGTATTTT | CASSFPVTGVSGDTQYF
TRBJ1-1 | TRBD1 | TRBV29-1 | NA | TGCAGCGCATCCCGGGACAGCGGTGAAGCTTTCTTT | CSASRDSGEAFF
TRBJ2-1 | NA | TRBV20-1 | NA | TGCAGTGTCGCGCGGAGATCCAATGAGCAGTTCTTC | CSVARRSNEQFF
TRBJ1-2 | NA | TRBV5-5 | NA | TGTGCCAGCAGCCCGGACGGGCCTTGGGGTTATGGCTACACCTTC | CASSPDGPWGYGYTF
TRBJ1-2 | TRBD1 | TRBV7-2 | few | TGTGCCAGCAGCCCCTTTACAGGGGGCGCCGATGGCTACACCTTC | CASSPFTGGADGYTF
TRBJ1-5 | TRBD1 | TRBV6-2/TRBV6-3 | NA | TGTGCCAGCGGACAGGGGTTCAATCAGCCCCAGCATTTT | CASGQGFNQPQHF
TRBJ2-6 | TRBD1 | TRBV9 | NA | TGTGCCAGCGGATACCGGGACAGGGGGCTTGGGGCCAACGTCCTGACTTTC | CASGYRDRGLGANVLTF
TRBJ2-1 | NA | TRBV19 | NA | TGTGCCAGTAGTAGACTGAATCCCTCCTACAATGAGCAGTTCTTC | CASSRLNPSYNEQFF
TRBJ2-1 | TRBD2 | TRBV5-1 | NA | TGCGCCAGCAGCTTGGAGACTAGCGGGAGCCATGAGCAGTTCTTC | CASSLETSGSHEQFF
TRBJ2-4 | NA | TRBV20-1 | NA | TGCAGTGCAAACCCGGGACAACTAGCCAAAAACATTCAGTACTTC | CSANPGQLAKNIQYF
TRBJ2-6 | NA | TRBV11-2 | NA | TGTGCCAGCTTTTGGGGGCCTGGGGCCAACGTCCTGACTTTC | CASFWGPGANVLTF
TRBJ2-7 | NA | TRBV3-1 | NA | TGTGCCAGCAGCCAGGGTACCGGGATCGAGCAGTACTTC | CASSQGTGIEQYF
TRBJ2-1 | NA | TRBV6-2/TRBV6-3 | NA | TGTGCCAGCCAACAGAGCTCCTACAATGAGCAGTTCTTC | CASQQSSYNEQFF
TRBJ2-7 | TRBD2 | TRBV4-3 | NA | TGCGCCAGCAGCCAACTACTAGCGGGAGTGTACGAGCAGTACTTC | CASSQLLAGVYEQYF
TRBJ1-4 | NA | TRBV12-3/TRBV12-4 | NA | TGTGCCAGCACCCCAAGGCCCTCTAATGAAAAACTGTTTTTT | CASTPRPSNEKLFF
TRBJ2-1 | TRBD1 | TRBV5-1 | NA | TGCGCCAGCAGCGGGGGGACAGGGGGCTACAATGAGCAGTTCTTC | CASSGGTGGYNEQFF
TRBJ2-1 | TRBD1 | TRBV7-9 | few | TGTGCCAGCAGAAGACAGGGAAAGGATTTCAATGAGCAGTTCTTC | CASRRQGKDFNEQFF
TRBJ2-7 | NA | TRBV20-1 | NA | TGCAGTGCTACCGGGACCTACTTCTACGAGCAGTACTTC | CSATGTYFYEQYF